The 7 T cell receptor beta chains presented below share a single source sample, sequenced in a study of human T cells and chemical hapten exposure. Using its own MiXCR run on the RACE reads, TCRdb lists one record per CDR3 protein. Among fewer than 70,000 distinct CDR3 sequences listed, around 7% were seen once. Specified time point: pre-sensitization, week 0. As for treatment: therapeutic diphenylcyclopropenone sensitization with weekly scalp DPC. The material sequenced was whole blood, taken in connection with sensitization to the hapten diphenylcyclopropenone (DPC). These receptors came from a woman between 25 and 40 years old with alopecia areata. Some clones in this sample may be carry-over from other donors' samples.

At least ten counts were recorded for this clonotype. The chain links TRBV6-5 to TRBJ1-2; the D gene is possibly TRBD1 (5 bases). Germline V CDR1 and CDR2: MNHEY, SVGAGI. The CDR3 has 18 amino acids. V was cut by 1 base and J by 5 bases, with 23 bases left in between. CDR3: CASSYYSRKRNRHYGYTF. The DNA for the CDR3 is TGTGCCAGCAGTTACTACTCGCGCAAGCGTAACAGGCATTATGGCTACACCTTC.

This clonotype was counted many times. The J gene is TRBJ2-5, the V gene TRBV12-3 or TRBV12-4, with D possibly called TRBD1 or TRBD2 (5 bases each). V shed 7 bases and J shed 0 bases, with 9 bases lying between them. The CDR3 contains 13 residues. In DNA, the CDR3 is TGTGCCAGCAACCGGGACCACCAAGAGACCCAGTACTTC. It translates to CASNRDHQETQYF.

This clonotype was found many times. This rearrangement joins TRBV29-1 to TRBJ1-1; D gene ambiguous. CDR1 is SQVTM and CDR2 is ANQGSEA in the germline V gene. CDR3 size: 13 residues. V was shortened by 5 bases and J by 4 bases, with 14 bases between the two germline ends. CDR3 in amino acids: CSVLRAAATEAFF. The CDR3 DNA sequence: TGCAGCGTTCTCCGGGCCGCTGCCACTGAAGCTTTCTTT. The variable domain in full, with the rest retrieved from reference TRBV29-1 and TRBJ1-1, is SAVISQKPSRDICQRGTSLTIQCQVDSQVTMMFWYRQQPGQSLTLIATANQGSEATYESGFVIDKFPISRPNLTFSTLTVSNMSPEDSSIYLCSVLRAAATEAFFGQGTRLTVV.

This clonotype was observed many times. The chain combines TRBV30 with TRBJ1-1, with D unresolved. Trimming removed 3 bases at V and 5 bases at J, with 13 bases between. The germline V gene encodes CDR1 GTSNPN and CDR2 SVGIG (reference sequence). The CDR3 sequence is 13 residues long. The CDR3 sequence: CAWSAPGGTEAFF. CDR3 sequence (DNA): TGTGCCTGGAGCGCACCAGGAGGGACTGAAGCTTTCTTT.

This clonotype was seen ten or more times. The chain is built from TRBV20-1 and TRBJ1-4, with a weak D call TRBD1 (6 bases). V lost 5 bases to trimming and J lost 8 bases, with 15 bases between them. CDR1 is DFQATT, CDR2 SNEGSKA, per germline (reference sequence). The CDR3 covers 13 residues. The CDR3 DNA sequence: TGCAGTGCTCGCAGGGGAGCGGAGGAAAAACTGTTTTTT. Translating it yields CSARRGAEEKLFF.

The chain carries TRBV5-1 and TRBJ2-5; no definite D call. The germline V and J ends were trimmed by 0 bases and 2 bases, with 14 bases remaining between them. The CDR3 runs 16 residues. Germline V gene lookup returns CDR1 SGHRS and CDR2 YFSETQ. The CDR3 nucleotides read TGCGCCAGCAGCTTGGCCCGGGCGCCAGGACAAGAGACCCAGTACTTC. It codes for CASSLARAPGQETQYF.

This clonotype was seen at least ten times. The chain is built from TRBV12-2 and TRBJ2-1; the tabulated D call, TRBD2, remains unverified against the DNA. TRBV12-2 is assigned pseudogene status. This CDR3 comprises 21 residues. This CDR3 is CASRSYREPDPGLADHNEQFF. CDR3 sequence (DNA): TGTGCAAGTCGCTCCTACAGGGAACCCGACCCAGGACTAGCGGACCACAATGAGCAGTTCTTC.